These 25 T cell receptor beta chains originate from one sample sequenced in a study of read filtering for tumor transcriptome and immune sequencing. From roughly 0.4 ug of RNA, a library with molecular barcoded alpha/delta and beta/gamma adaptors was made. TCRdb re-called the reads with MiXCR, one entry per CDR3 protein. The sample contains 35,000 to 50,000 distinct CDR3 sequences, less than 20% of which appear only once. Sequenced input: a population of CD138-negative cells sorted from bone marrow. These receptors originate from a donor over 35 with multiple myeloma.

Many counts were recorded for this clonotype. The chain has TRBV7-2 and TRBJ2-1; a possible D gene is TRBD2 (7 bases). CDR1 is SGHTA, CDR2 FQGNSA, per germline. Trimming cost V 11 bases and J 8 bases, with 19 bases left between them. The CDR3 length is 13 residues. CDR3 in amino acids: CAVGDTGRDEQFF. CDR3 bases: TGTGCCGTCGGGGATACAGGGAGGGATGAGCAGTTCTTC.

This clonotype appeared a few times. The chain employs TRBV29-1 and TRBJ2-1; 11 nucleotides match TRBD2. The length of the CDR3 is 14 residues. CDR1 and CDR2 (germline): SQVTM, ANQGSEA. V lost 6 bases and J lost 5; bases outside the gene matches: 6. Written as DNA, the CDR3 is TGCAGCGTCAAACTAGCGGGAGAGAACAATGAGCAGTTCTTC. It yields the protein CSVKLAGENNEQFF.

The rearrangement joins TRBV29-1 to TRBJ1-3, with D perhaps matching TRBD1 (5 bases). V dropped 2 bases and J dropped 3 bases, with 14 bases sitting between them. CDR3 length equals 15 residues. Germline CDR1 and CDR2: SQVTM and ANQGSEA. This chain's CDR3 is CSVELGREGGNTIYF. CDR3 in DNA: TGCAGCGTTGAATTGGGCAGGGAAGGTGGAAACACCATATATTTT.

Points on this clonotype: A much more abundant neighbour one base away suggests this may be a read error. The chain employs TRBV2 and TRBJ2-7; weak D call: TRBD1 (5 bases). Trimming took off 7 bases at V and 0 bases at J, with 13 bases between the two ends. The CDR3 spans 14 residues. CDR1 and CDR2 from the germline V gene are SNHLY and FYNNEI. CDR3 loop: CASIDRSSSYEQYV. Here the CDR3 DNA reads TGTGCCAGCATAGACAGATCTAGCTCCTACGAGCAGTACGTC.

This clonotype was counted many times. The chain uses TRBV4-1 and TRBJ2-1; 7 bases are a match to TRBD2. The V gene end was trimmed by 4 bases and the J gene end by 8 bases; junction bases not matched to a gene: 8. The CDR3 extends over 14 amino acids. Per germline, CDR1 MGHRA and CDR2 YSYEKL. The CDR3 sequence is CASSLAGVWDEQFF. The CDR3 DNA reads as TGCGCCAGCAGCCTGGCGGGGGTTTGGGATGAGCAGTTCTTC.

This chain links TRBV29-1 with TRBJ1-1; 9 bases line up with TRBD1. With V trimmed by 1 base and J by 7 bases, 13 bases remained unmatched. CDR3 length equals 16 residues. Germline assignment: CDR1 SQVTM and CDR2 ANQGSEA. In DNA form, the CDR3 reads TGCAGCGTTGAAGGGAGGGGAACACAGGGGGCAAGTGAAGCTTTCTTT. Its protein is CSVEGRGTQGASEAFF.

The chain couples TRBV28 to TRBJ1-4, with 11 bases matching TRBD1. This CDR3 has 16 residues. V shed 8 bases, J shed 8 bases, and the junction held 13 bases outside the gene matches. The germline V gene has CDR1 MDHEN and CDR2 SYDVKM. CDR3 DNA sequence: TGTGCCAGCGGTTCCCCTGGACAGGGGGCTGTGGAAAAACTGTTTTTT. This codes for CASGSPGQGAVEKLFF.

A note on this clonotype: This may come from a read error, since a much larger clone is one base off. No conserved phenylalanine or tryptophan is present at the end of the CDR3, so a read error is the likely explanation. The CDR3 DNA sequence: TGCAGTGCTAGACGTGGGATTTCCCACGAGCAGTACTTA. It codes for CSARRGISHEQYL. The genes are TRBV20-1 and TRBJ2-7; D is unclear. Germline V lookup: CDR1 DFQATT, CDR2 SNEGSKA (reference sequence). The ends were cut back, 2 bases at V and 5 bases at J, with 13 bases in the middle. This CDR3 contains 13 residues.

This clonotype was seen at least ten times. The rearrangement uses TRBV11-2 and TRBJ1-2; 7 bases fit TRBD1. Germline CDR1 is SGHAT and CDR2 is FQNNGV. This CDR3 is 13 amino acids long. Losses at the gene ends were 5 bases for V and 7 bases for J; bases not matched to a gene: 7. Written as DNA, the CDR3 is TGTGCCAGCAGCCCTCAGGGGGTCGTTGGCTACACCTTC. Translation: CASSPQGVVGYTF. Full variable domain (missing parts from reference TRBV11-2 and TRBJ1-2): EAGVAQSPRYKIIEKRQSVAFWCNPISGHATLYWYQQILGQGPKLLIQFQNNGVVDDSQLPKDRFSAERLKGVDSTLKIQPAKLEDSAVYLCASSPQGVVGYTFGSGTRLTVV.

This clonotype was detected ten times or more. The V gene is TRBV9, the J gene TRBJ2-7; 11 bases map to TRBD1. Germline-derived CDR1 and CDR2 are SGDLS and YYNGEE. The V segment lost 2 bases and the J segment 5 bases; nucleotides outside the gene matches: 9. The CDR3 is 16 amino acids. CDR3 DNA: TGTGCCAGCAGCGTCGTATCGGGACAGGGGGGTGACGAGCAGTACTTC. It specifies CASSVVSGQGGDEQYF.

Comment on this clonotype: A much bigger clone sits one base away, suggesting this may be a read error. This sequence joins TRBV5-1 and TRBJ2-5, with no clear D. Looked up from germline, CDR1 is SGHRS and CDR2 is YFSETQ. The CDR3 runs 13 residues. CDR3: CASNDIIGETQDF. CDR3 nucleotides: TGCGCCAGCAACGACATAATCGGCGAGACCCAGGACTTC.

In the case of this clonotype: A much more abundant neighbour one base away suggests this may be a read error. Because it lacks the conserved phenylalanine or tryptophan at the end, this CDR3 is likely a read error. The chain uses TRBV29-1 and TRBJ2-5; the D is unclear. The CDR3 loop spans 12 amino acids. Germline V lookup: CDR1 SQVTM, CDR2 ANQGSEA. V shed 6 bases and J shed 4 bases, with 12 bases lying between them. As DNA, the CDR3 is TGCAGCGTCTCGGGTCCGGGAGAGACCCAGTACCTC. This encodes CSVSGPGETQYL.

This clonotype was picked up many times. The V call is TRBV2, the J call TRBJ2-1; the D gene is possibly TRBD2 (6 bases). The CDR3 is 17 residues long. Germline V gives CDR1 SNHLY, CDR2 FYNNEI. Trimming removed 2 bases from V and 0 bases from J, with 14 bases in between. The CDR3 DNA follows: TGTGCCAGCAGTGAAACGAGGGAGGAGGGCTCCTACAATGAGCAGTTCTTC. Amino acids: CASSETREEGSYNEQFF.

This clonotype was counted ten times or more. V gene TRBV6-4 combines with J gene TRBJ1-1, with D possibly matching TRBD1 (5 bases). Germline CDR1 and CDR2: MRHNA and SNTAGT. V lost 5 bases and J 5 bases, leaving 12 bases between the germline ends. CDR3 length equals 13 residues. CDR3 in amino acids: CASSSSGGTEAFF. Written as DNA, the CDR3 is TGTGCCAGCAGTTCGTCGGGGGGGACTGAAGCTTTCTTT.

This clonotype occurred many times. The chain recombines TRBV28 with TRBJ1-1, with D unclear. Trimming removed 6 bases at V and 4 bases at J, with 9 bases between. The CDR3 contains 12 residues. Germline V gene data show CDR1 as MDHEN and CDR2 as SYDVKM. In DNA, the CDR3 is TGTGCCAGCAGACCCGACGGCACTGAAGCTTTCTTT. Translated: CASRPDGTEAFF.

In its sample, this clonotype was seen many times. This chain's CDR3 is CSARARGRLGTEAFF. CDR3 nucleotides: TGCAGTGCTAGAGCCCGGGGGAGGCTAGGGACTGAAGCTTTCTTT. The rearrangement joins TRBV20-1 to TRBJ1-1; the D gene is possibly TRBD1 (5 bases). Germline V CDR1 and CDR2: DFQATT, SNEGSKA (reference sequence). V was cut by 1 base and J by 5 bases, with 17 bases left in between. CDR3 length equals 15 residues.

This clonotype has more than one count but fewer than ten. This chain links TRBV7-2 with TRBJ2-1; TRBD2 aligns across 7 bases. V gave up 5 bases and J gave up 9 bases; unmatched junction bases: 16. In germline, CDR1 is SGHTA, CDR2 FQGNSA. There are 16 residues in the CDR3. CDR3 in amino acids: CASSGRGGGRRSEQFF. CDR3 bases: TGTGCCAGCAGCGGTCGGGGTGGCGGGAGAAGAAGTGAGCAGTTCTTC.

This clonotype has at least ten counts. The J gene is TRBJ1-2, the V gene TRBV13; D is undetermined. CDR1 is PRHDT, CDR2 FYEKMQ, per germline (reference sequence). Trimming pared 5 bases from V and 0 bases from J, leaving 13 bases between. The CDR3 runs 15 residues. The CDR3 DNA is TGTGCCAGCAGCGTCGGTGAAGGTTCTAACTATGGCTACACCTTC. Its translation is CASSVGEGSNYGYTF. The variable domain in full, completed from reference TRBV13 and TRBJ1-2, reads AAGVIQSPRHLIKEKRETATLKCYPIPRHDTVYWYQQGPGQDPQFLISFYEKMQSDKGSIPDRFSAQQFSDYHSELNMSSLELGDSALYFCASSVGEGSNYGYTFGSGTRLTVV.

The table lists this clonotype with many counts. CDR3 coding DNA: TGTGCCAGCAGGACGGGACAGGGATATGGCTACACCTTC. Encoded protein: CASRTGQGYGYTF. This chain joins TRBV28 and TRBJ1-2, with 9 bases lining up with TRBD1. V lost 6 bases, J lost 5 bases, and 4 bases stayed unmatched. CDR1 and CDR2 (germline): MDHEN, SYDVKM. The CDR3 length is 13 residues.

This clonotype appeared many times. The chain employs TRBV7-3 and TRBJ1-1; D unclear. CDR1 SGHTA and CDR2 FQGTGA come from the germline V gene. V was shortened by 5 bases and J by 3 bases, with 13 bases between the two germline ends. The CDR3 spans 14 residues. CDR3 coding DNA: TGTGCCAGCAGCATGCACGGGCAGGACACTGAAGCTTTCTTT. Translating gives CASSMHGQDTEAFF.

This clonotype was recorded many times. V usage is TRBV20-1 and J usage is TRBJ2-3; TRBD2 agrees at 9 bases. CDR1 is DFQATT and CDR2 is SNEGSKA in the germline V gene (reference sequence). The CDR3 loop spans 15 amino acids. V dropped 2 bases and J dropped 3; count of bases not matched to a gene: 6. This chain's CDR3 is CSARRAGGPTDTQYF. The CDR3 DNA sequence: TGCAGTGCTAGACGGGCGGGAGGGCCAACAGATACGCAGTATTTT.

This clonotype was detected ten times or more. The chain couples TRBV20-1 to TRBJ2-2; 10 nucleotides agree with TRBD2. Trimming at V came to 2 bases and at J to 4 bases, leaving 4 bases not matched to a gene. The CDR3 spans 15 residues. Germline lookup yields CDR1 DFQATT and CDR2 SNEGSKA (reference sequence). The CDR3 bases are TGCAGTGCTAGACTAGCGGGAGATCTCACCGGGGAGCTGTTTTTT. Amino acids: CSARLAGDLTGELFF.

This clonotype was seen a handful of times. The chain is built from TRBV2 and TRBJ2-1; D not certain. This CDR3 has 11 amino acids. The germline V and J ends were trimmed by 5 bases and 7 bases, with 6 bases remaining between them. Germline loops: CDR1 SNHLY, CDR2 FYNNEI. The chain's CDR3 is CASSSENEQFF. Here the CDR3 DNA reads TGTGCCAGCAGTAGCGAAAATGAGCAGTTCTTC.

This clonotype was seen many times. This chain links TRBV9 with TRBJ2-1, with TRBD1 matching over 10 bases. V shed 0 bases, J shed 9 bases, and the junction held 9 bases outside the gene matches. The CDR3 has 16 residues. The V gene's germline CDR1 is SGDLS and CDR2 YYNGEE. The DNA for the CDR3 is TGTGCCAGCAGCGTAGATGCGCGGACAGGGGGTCCTGAGCAGTTCTTC. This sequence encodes CASSVDARTGGPEQFF.

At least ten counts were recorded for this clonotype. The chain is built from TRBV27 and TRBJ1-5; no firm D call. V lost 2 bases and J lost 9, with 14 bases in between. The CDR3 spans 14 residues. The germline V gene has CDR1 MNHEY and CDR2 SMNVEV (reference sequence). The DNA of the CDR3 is TGTGCCAGCAGTTTAAACGGCGGGATTCTGCCCCAGCATTTT. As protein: CASSLNGGILPQHF.